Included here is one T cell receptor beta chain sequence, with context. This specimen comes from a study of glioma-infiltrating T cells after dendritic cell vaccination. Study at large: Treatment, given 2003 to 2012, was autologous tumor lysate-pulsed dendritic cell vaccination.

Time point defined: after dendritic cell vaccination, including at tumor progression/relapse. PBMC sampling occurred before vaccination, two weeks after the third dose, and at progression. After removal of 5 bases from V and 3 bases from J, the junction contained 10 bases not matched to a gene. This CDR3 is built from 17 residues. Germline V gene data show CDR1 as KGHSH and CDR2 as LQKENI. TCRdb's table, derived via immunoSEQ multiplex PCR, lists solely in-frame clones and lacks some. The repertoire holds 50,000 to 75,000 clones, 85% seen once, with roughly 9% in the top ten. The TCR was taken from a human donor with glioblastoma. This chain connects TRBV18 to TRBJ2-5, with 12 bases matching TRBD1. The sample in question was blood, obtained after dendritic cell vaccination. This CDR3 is CASSSRPGQGAEETQYF. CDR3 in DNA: TGTGCCAGCTCAAGTAGACCGGGACAGGGGGCGGAAGAGACCCAGTACTTC. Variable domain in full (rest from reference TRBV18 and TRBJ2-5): NAGVMQNPRHLVRRRGQEARLRCSPMKGHSHVYWYRQLPEEGLKFMVYLQKENIIDESGMPKERFSAEFPKEGPSILRIQQVVRGDSAAYFCASSSRPGQGAEETQYFGPGTRLLVL.